Listed below are T cell receptor beta chains from one sample, sequenced in a study of PD-1 blockade in classical Hodgkin lymphoma. The assay was immunoSEQ multiplex PCR, and TCRdb's table has in-frame clones only and misses some. The sample has approximately 61,000 clones, about 90% seen once. Sequences were derived from peripheral blood mononuclear cells (PBMCs), sampled before the fourth cycle of nivolumab. The source of these receptors is a human donor with classical Hodgkin lymphoma. The CDR3 runs from the conserved cysteine through the conserved F or W. Each record gives: V gene, CDR3 protein.

v_call: TRBV27
cdr3_aa: CASSLSSGVNQPQHF

v_call: TRBV2
cdr3_aa: CASSDPRLAGNNEQFF

v_call: TRBV9
cdr3_aa: CASGRGPMNTEAFF

v_call: TRBV6-1
cdr3_aa: CASREIRGPDTEAFF

v_call: TRBV30
cdr3_aa: CAWSVDSQSYNEQFF

v_call: TRBV5-1
cdr3_aa: CASSPGTGSYEQYF

v_call: TRBV5-1
cdr3_aa: CASSFTSYGYTF

v_call: TRBV11-2
cdr3_aa: CASSSNRDRGVGANVLTF

v_call: TRBV11-2
cdr3_aa: CASSLVGSGAYEQYF

v_call: TRBV9
cdr3_aa: CASSVEPQGASYEQYF

v_call: TRBV7-9
cdr3_aa: CASSLTGDRPEAFF

v_call: TRBV5-1
cdr3_aa: CASSPGGSGETQYF

v_call: TRBV6-5
cdr3_aa: CASSFFTRDRGLEQYF

v_call: TRBV7-9
cdr3_aa: CASPEKVSGTEAFF

v_call: TRBV19
cdr3_aa: CACRMGNQPQHF

v_call: TRBV5-1
cdr3_aa: CASSLAAGTGELFF

v_call: TRBV5-6
cdr3_aa: CASSLDRGGTDTQYF

v_call: TRBV5-1
cdr3_aa: CASSVSGGAGDTQYF

v_call: TRBV10-1
cdr3_aa: CASRPDKYTEAFF

v_call: TRBV10-2
cdr3_aa: CASSERWGNEQYF

v_call: TRBV5-1
cdr3_aa: CASNLLLQNTGELFF

v_call: TRBV5-1
cdr3_aa: CASSLTGQATGELFF

v_call: TRBV5-4
cdr3_aa: CASSLSLAGNNEQFF